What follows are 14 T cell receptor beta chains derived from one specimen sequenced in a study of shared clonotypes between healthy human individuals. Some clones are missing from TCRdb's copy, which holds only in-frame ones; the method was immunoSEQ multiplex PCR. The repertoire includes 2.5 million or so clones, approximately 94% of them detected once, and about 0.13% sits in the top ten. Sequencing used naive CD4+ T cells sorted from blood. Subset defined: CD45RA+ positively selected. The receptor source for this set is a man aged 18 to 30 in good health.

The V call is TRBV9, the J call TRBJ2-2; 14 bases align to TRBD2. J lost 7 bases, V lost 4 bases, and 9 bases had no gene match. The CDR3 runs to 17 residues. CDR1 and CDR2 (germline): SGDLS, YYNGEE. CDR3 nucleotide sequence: TGTGCCAGCAGCCAAGGGACTAGCGGGAGTGCGGGCGGGGAGCTGTTTTTT. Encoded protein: CASSQGTSGSAGGELFF.

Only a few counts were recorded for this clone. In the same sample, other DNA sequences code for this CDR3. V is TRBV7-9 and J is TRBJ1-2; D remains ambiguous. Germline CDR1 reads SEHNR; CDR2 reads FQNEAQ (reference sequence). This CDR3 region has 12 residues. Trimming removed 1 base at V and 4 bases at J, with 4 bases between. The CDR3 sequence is CASSLDLYGYTF. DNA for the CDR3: TGTGCCAGCAGCTTAGACCTCTATGGCTACACCTTC.

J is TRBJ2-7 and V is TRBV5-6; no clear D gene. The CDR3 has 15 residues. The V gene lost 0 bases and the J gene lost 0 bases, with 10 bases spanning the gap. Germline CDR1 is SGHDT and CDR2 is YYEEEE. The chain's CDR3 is CASSLGDWNSYEQYF. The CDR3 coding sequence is TGTGCCAGCAGCTTGGGTGACTGGAACTCCTACGAGCAGTACTTC.

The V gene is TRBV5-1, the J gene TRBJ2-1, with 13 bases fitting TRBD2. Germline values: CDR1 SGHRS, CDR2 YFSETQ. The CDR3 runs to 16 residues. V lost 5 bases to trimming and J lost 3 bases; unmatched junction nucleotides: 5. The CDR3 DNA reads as TGCGCCAGCAGAGAGGGACTAGCGGGATACTACAATGAGCAGTTCTTC. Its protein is CASREGLAGYYNEQFF.

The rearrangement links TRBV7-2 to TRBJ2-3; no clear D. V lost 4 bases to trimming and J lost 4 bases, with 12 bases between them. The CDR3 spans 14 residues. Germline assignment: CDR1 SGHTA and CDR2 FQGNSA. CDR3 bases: TGTGCCAGCAGCTCGTGGAGACTTGCAGATACGCAGTATTTT. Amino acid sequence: CASSSWRLADTQYF.

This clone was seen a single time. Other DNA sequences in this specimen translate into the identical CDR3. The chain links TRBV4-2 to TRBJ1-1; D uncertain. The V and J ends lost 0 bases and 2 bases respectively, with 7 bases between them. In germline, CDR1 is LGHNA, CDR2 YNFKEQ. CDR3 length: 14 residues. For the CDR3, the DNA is TGTGCCAGCAGCCAAGAGGGCACCAACACTGAAGCTTTCTTT. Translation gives CASSQEGTNTEAFF.

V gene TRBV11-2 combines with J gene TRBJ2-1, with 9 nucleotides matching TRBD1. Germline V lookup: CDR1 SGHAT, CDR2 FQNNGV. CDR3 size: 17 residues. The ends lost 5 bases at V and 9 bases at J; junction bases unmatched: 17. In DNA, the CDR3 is TGTGCCAGCAGCCCTAGGGGTTTGGGACAGGGAGCTGGTGAGCAGTTCTTC. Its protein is CASSPRGLGQGAGEQFF.

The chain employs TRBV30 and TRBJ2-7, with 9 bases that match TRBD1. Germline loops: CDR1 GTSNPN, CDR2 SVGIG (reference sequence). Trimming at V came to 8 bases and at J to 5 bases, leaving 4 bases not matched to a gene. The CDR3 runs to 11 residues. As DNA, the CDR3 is TGTGCCGAGGGACAGGGTGACGAGCAGTACTTC. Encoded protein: CAEGQGDEQYF.

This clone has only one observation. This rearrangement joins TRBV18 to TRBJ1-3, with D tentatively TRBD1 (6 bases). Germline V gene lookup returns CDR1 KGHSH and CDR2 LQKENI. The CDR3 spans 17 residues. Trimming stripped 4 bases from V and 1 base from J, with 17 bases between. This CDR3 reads CASSLTRDTLSGNTIYF. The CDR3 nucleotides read TGTGCCAGCTCACTAACCCGGGACACACTATCTGGAAACACCATATATTTT.

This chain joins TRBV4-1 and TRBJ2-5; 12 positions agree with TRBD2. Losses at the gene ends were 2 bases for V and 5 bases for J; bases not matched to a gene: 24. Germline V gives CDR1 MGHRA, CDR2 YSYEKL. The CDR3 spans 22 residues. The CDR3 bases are TGCGCCAGCAGCCAAACGAATTACGGAACGAGACTAGCGGGGGAGGCTCAGGAGACCCAGTACTTC. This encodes CASSQTNYGTRLAGEAQETQYF.

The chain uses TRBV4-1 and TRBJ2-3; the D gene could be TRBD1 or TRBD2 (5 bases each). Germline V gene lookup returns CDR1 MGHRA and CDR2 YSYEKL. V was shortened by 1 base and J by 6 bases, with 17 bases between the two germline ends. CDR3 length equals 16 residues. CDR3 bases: TGCGCCAGCAGCCAAGGGGTGTGGGGGAGCGGCGATACGCAGTATTTT. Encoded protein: CASSQGVWGSGDTQYF.

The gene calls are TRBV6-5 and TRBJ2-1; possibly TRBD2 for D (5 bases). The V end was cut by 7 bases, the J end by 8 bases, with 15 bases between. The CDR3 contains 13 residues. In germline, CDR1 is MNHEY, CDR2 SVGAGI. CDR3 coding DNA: TGTGCCAGCACCCGTGGCGTCGGGGATGAGCAGTTCTTC. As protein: CASTRGVGDEQFF.

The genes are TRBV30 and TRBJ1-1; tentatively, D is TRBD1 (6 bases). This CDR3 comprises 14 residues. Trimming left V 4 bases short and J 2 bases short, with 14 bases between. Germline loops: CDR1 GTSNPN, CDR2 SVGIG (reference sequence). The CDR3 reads CAWTPGGPNTEAFF. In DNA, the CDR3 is TGTGCCTGGACCCCGGGGGGCCCTAACACTGAAGCTTTCTTT.

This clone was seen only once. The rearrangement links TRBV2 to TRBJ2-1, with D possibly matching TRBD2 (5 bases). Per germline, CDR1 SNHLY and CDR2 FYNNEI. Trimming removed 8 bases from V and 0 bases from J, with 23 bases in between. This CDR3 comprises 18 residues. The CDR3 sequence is CASSPSSGFLSSYNEQFF. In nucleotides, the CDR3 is TGTGCCAGCTCTCCTAGCTCTGGCTTTTTAAGCTCCTACAATGAGCAGTTCTTC.